A single T cell receptor (beta chain) is shown here with its context. This specimen belongs to a study of blood T cell repertoires in COVID-19. About the study: Nucleic acid was either cDNA or gDNA, and it came from T cells, B-cell-depleted T cells, or PBMCs.

CDR1 SQVTM and CDR2 ANQGSEA come from the germline V gene. V lost 7 bases and J lost 1; bases outside the gene matches: 8. This CDR3 has 14 amino acids. Produced via immunoSEQ multiplex PCR; TCRdb's table is partial and in-frame only. The sample contains about 98,000 clones, around 75% of which appear only once. The sample consisted of peripheral blood. The receptor's source is a man between 65 and 85 years old with acute or convalescent COVID-19. This chain connects TRBV29-1 to TRBJ2-3, with TRBD1 matching 7 bases. Here the CDR3 DNA reads TGCAGCGCCCGACAGGGCGGCGGCACAGATACGCAGTATTTT. Protein: CSARQGGGTDTQYF.